These 21 T cell receptor beta chains were all obtained from the same sample, sequenced in a study of beta chain features in type 1 diabetes. Expressed TCRB transcripts got sequenced, as all isolated RNA was reverse transcribed. Libraries were prepared by immunoSEQ multiplex PCR; TCRdb keeps only in-frame clonotypes and omits some of them. The table lists 130,000 or so clones, roughly 15% of them singletons. Study results and limitations: TCRB CDR3 length was moderately but significantly reduced in all four CD4+ subsets of Type 1 diabetes patients.

What these receptors recognize is not known. The sample was central memory CD4+ T cells from blood. These receptors were obtained from a man aged 30 to 45 with type 1 diabetes.

The CDR3 DNA reads TGTGCCAGCAGCCTAATGGGACAGGGGGGCACTGAAGCTTTCTTT. As protein: CASSLMGQGGTEAFF. J is TRBJ1-1 and V is TRBV4-2; 11 positions match TRBD1. The CDR3 is 15 amino acids. With V trimmed by 4 bases and J by 4 bases, 5 bases remained unmatched. Germline loops: CDR1 LGHNA, CDR2 YNFKEQ.

This clone was counted only a few times. V usage is TRBV30 and J usage is TRBJ2-1; D is perhaps TRBD1 (6 bases). Germline CDR1 and CDR2: GTSNPN and SVGIG (reference sequence). V lost 3 bases and J lost 7, with 13 bases in between. The CDR3 totals 13 residues. CDR3 sequence (DNA): TGTGCCTGGAGAGAGTGGGGGCAAAATGAGCAGTTCTTC. As protein: CAWREWGQNEQFF.

The rearrangement joins TRBV5-4 to TRBJ2-5; D is unclear. Germline CDR1 and CDR2: SGHNT and YYREEE (reference sequence). CDR3 length: 15 amino acids. V was shortened by 1 base and J by 1 base, with 11 bases between the two germline ends. The CDR3 DNA sequence: TGTGCCAGCAGCTTGTCGCCGAGTACCCAAGAGACCCAGTACTTC. It encodes CASSLSPSTQETQYF.

The rearrangement joins TRBV2 to TRBJ1-2; D might be TRBD1 (6 bases). Looked up from germline, CDR1 is SNHLY and CDR2 is FYNNEI. The CDR3 length is 15 residues. Trimming took 8 bases from V and 4 from J, leaving 20 bases between them. As DNA, the CDR3 is TGTGCCAGCCCCGACGACGGCAGGGGTGTCTATGGCTACACCTTC. Amino acids: CASPDDGRGVYGYTF.

The chain employs TRBV7-2 and TRBJ1-6; the match to TRBD1 covers 9 bases. CDR1 is SGHTA, CDR2 FQGNSA, per germline. The CDR3 extends over 13 amino acids. The V segment lost 6 bases and the J segment 8 bases; nucleotides outside the gene matches: 2. The CDR3 DNA reads as TGTGCCAGCAGTGGACAGGGGTATTCACCCCTCCACTTT. Protein sequence: CASSGQGYSPLHF. The full variable domain, completed using reference TRBV7-2 and TRBJ1-6, is GAGVSQSPSNKVTEKGKDVELRCDPISGHTALYWYRQSLGQGLEFLIYFQGNSAPDKSGLPSDRFSAERTGGSVSTLTIQRTQQEDSAVYLCASSGQGYSPLHFGNGTRLTVT.

This clone turned up a few times. The rearrangement uses TRBV7-3 and TRBJ2-1, with 8 bases that match TRBD2. Germline V lookup: CDR1 SGHTA, CDR2 FQGTGA. Unmatched junction bases numbered 13, after V lost 4 bases and J lost 8 bases. CDR3 length: 16 residues. CDR3: CASSSRVAGTSHEQFF. The CDR3 bases are TGTGCCAGCAGCTCGAGGGTAGCGGGGACCTCCCATGAGCAGTTCTTC. Based on the CDR3 plus reference TRBV7-3 and TRBJ2-1, the full variable domain is GAGVSQTPSNKVTEKGKYVELRCDPISGHTALYWYRQSLGQGPEFLIYFQGTGAADDSGLPNDRFFAVRPEGSVSTLKIQRTERGDSAVYLCASSSRVAGTSHEQFFGPGTRLTVL.

This clone was seen a handful of times. V usage is TRBV7-3 and J usage is TRBJ2-7; 8 bases map to TRBD1. The CDR3 loop spans 15 amino acids. V lost 1 base and J lost 4; bases outside the gene matches: 6. The V gene's germline CDR1 is SGHTA and CDR2 FQGTGA. The CDR3 DNA reads as TGTGCCAGCAGCTTAAGCGCGACAGGGGAGTACGAGCAGTACTTC. This codes for CASSLSATGEYEQYF.

V and J are TRBV9 and TRBJ2-3; D remains unclear. The CDR3 covers 16 residues. Germline V gene data show CDR1 as SGDLS and CDR2 as YYNGEE. Deletions cut 1 base from V and 3 bases from J, with 15 bases between. CDR3 DNA sequence: TGTGCCAGCAGCGTAAACCCGGTCCAAGTAACAGATACGCAGTATTTT. Its translation: CASSVNPVQVTDTQYF.

The chain couples TRBV25-1 to TRBJ1-6; unclear D gene. Trimming removed 7 bases at V and 9 bases at J, with 16 bases between. Germline-derived CDR1 and CDR2 are MGHDK and SYGVNS. This CDR3 comprises 14 residues. DNA of the CDR3: TGTGCCAGCACGCCGGATAGAGGGAGTTCACCCCTCCACTTT. The encoded protein is CASTPDRGSSPLHF.

On this clone itself: Other DNA sequences in this sample translate to the same CDR3. This sequence joins TRBV30 and TRBJ1-5; no clear D gene. Looked up from germline, CDR1 is GTSNPN and CDR2 is SVGIG (reference sequence). CDR3 length: 13 residues. The V and J ends lost 3 bases and 0 bases respectively, with 6 bases between them. CDR3 sequence reads: CAWRGDSNQPQHF. CDR3 DNA: TGTGCCTGGAGGGGCGATAGCAATCAGCCCCAGCATTTT.

This clone appeared a few times. This chain joins TRBV29-1 and TRBJ1-5; possibly TRBD1 for D (6 bases). The CDR3 is made up of 12 amino acids. V lost 7 bases and J lost 3, with 10 bases in between. CDR1 is SQVTM, CDR2 ANQGSEA, per germline. CDR3 nucleotide sequence: TGCAGCGCTGGGGACAACAATCAGCCCCAGCATTTT. Translation: CSAGDNNQPQHF. The full variable domain, rest sourced from reference TRBV29-1 and TRBJ1-5, is SAVISQKPSRDICQRGTSLTIQCQVDSQVTMMFWYRQQPGQSLTLIATANQGSEATYESGFVIDKFPISRPNLTFSTLTVSNMSPEDSSIYLCSAGDNNQPQHFGDGTRLSIL.

DNA for the CDR3: TGTGCCAGCAGCCCTGAGACAGGGAGCACAGATACGCAGTATTTT. Protein: CASSPETGSTDTQYF. J is TRBJ2-3 and V is TRBV11-3; 7 bases line up with TRBD1. V shed 5 bases and J 0 bases; nucleotides not matched to a gene: 5. This CDR3 contains 15 residues. CDR1 SGHNT and CDR2 YENEEA come from the germline V gene.

The chain joins TRBV6-5 to TRBJ2-3; 7 nucleotides agree with TRBD2. V lost 6 bases to trimming and J lost 2 bases; unmatched junction nucleotides: 8. The CDR3 extends over 15 amino acids. Germline V gene lookup returns CDR1 MNHEY and CDR2 SVGAGI. The CDR3 DNA is TGTGCCAGCAGGACGAGCGGGGTACCCACAGATACGCAGTATTTT. Translated: CASRTSGVPTDTQYF.

This clone was seen at least ten times. The rearrangement joins TRBV9 to TRBJ2-5; 13 bases line up with TRBD2. The CDR3 has 17 residues. Germline CDR1 SGDLS, CDR2 YYNGEE. Unmatched junction bases numbered 6, after V lost 4 bases and J lost 0 bases. This CDR3 is CASSSTSGGTYQETQYF. As DNA, the CDR3 is TGTGCCAGCAGCTCGACTAGCGGGGGGACGTACCAAGAGACCCAGTACTTC.

The rearrangement uses TRBV10-3 and TRBJ1-6; the D gene is possibly TRBD1 (5 bases). This CDR3 is built from 18 residues. Germline V gene sequence: CDR1 ENHRY, CDR2 SYGVKD. The germline V and J ends were trimmed by 1 base and 5 bases, with 18 bases remaining between them. Here the CDR3 DNA reads TGTGCCATCAGTGAGTACCTGACTACCGTAGGGGATAATTCACCCCTCCACTTT. It codes for CAISEYLTTVGDNSPLHF.

At least ten counts were recorded for this clone. The rearrangement links TRBV2 to TRBJ2-2; TRBD1 might be the D (6 bases). The germline gives CDR1 SNHLY, CDR2 FYNNEI. Trimming pared 4 bases from V and 5 bases from J, leaving 20 bases between. CDR3 size: 17 residues. DNA for the CDR3: TGTGCCAGCAGTGGGACCAGGGGAAGGGCAAGAACCGGGGAGCTGTTTTTT. Protein sequence: CASSGTRGRARTGELFF.

V and J are TRBV5-4 and TRBJ2-3; a weak D match, TRBD2 (6 bases). Trimming left V 0 bases short and J 8 bases short, with 10 bases between. The CDR3 runs to 13 residues. In germline, CDR1 is SGHNT, CDR2 YYREEE (reference sequence). The CDR3 loop is CASSLGEAGTQYF. The CDR3, as DNA: TGTGCCAGCAGCTTGGGGGAGGCGGGTACGCAGTATTTT. The full variable domain, in which reference TRBV5-4 and TRBJ2-3 provide the parts outside the CDR3, is ETGVTQSPTHLIKTRGQQVTLRCSSQSGHNTVSWYQQALGQGPQFIFQYYREEENGRGNFPPRFSGLQFPNYSSELNVNALELDDSALYLCASSLGEAGTQYFGPGTRLTVL.

This clone was counted a few times. The rearrangement links TRBV5-4 to TRBJ1-3; no reliable D call. CDR3 length equals 14 residues. The germline V gene encodes CDR1 SGHNT and CDR2 YYREEE (reference sequence). The V end lost 0 bases, the J end lost 4 bases, and 8 bases lay between the germline ends. CDR3 region: CASSLEQRGNTIYF. In nucleotides, the CDR3 is TGTGCCAGCAGCTTGGAGCAGAGGGGAAACACCATATATTTT.

The gene calls are TRBV5-1 and TRBJ2-7; 7 bases line up with TRBD2. Per germline, CDR1 SGHRS and CDR2 YFSETQ. Germline trimming cut 2 bases from V and 2 bases from J; bases unmatched to any gene: 4. This CDR3 has 14 residues. CDR3 residues: CASSFWEGPYEQYF. The CDR3 bases are TGCGCCAGCAGCTTTTGGGAGGGTCCCTACGAGCAGTACTTC.

This clone appeared many times. This rearrangement joins TRBV6-5 to TRBJ1-1; no clear D. The V gene lost 4 bases and the J gene lost 0 bases, with 3 bases spanning the gap. This CDR3 is 12 amino acids long. CDR1 MNHEY and CDR2 SVGAGI come from the germline V gene. The CDR3 nucleotides read TGTGCCAGCAGTTGGATGAACACTGAAGCTTTCTTT. Translated, it gives CASSWMNTEAFF.

The chain combines TRBV27 with TRBJ1-4, with D maybe TRBD1 (5 bases). Looked up from germline, CDR1 is MNHEY and CDR2 is SMNVEV (reference sequence). V was clipped by 6 bases and J by 7 bases, with 15 bases between them. There are 14 residues in the CDR3. CDR3 region: CASRQGRSGEKLFF. DNA for the CDR3: TGTGCCAGCAGGCAGGGTCGGTCTGGTGAAAAACTGTTTTTT. The complete variable domain, with remaining parts taken from reference TRBV27 and TRBJ1-4, reads EAQVTQNPRYLITVTGKKLTVTCSQNMNHEYMSWYRQDPGLGLRQIYYSMNVEVTDKGDVPEGYKVSRKEKRNFPLILESPSPNQTSLYFCASRQGRSGEKLFFGSGTQLSVL.